This T cell receptor (beta chain) was obtained from a study of cytomegalovirus exposure and HLA in healthy donors (dated by TCRdb to about 2017). About the investigation overall: According to a later analysis, the roughly 130 validation repertoires were produced on the same platform as the approximately 690 repertoires of the first cohort. The study aimed to test whether cataloging public T cell receptors could reveal signatures of past pathogen exposure. A separate validation cohort of roughly 120 different subjects was used in addition to the roughly 720-subject first cohort. The study combined high-throughput TCR immunosequencing, statistical association of individual TCRs with disease status, and machine learning to predict cytomegalovirus infection status. Results and caveats for the whole study, not just this receptor: The authors suggested that the approach could potentially be extended to other disease states and immunological phenotypes. Most TCR sequences were seen in very few donors, while some public TCRs were found in many individuals. A later analysis lacked HLA typing for the validation cohort, so it scored co-occurrence in that cohort across all 110 or so repertoires. The study listed 150 to 200 TCR beta chains as associated with cytomegalovirus. A few of the identified cytomegalovirus-associated TCR beta chains were confirmed in vitro to be specific for cytomegalovirus antigens. In both the original and validation cohorts, the classifier was reported to diagnose cytomegalovirus status with high specificity and sensitivity. Subsequent analysis determined that TCRs grouped into clusters in the first cohort also showed a tendency toward co-occurrence across the 130 or so validation repertoires, and 90% to 95% of cluster scores exceeded 0.

The donors belonged to the validation cohort of around 120 subjects, which was separate from the approximately 680-subject first cohort. V is cut by 7 bases and J by 0 bases, and the space between the germline ends is 16 bases. Taken from the germline V gene, the CDR1 and CDR2 loops are MDHEN and SYDVKM. Spanning cysteine to phenylalanine, the CDR3 consists of 17 amino acids. Kept here is only the CDR3 DNA, which spans 51 bases and is read in frame from base 1. Library method: the immunoSEQ multiplex PCR assay. In the authors' own workflow: A statistical classification framework was built to diagnose cytomegalovirus status from the catalog of TCR beta chain sequences. This is the immuneACCESS table as TCRdb keeps it, with only in-frame sequences that have V and J called. A part of the clones is gone; compared with another copy, unresolved V genes explain less than half, and the rest is unexplained. For V, J and clone size, that table is used; D and trimming come from the DNA. The sample includes 100,000 to 150,000 clones, with about 85% observed a single time. The top ten clonotypes cover about 4.4% of the sample.

With regard to this clone: Its antigen target is currently unknown. Per-base quality was not reported, and no clone a single base away is much larger than it.

Sequencing used PBMCs. The chain is made from TRBV28 and TRBJ1-6; TRBD1 might be the D gene, on 6 matching bases. The clonotype originates from a man between 18 and 35 years old in good health and CMV-seropositive. Here the CDR3 is given as CASIETGSSSYNSPLHF. The sequence in DNA is TGTGCCAGCATTGAGACAGGTTCGAGCTCCTATAATTCACCCCTCCACTTT.